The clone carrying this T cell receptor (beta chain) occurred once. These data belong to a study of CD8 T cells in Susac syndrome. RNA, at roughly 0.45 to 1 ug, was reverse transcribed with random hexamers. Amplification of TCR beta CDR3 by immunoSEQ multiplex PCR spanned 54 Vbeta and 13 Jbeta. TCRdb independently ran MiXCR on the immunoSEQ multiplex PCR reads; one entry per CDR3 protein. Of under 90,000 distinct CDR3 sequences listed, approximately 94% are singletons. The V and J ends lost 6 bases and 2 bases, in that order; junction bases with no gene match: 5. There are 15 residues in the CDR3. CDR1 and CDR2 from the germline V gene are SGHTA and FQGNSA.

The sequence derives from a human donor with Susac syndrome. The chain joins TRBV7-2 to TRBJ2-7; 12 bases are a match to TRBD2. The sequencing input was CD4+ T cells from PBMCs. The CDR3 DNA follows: TGTGCCAGCAGTTCAGGACTAGCGGGGACCTACGAGCAGTACTTC. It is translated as CASSSGLAGTYEQYF. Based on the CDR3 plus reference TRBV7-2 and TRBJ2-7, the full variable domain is GAGVSQSPSNKVTEKGKDVELRCDPISGHTALYWYRQSLGQGLEFLIYFQGNSAPDKSGLPSDRFSAERTGGSVSTLTIQRTQQEDSAVYLCASSSGLAGTYEQYFGPGTRLTVT.